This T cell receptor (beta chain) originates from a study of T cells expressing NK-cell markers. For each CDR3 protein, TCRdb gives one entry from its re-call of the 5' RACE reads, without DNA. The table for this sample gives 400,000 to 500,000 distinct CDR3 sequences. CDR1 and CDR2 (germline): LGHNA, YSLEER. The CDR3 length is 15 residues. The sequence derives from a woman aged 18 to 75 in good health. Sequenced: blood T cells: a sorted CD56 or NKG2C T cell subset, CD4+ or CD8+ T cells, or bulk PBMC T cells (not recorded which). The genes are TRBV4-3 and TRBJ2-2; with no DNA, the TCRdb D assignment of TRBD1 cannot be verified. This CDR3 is CASSLWTGHTGELFF.